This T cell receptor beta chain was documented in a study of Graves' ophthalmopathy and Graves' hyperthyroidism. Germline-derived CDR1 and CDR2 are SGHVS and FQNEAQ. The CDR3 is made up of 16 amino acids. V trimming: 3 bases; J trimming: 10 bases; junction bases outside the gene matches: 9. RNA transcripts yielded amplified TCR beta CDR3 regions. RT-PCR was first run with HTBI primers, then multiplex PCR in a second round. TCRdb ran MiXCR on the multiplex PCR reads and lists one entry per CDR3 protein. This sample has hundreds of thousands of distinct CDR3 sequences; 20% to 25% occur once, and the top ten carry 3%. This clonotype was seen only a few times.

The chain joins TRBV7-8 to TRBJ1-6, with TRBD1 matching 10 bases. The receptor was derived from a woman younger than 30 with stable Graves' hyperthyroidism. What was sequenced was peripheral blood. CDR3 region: CASSLEPGTGVSPLHF. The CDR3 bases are TGTGCCAGCAGCTTGGAACCCGGGACAGGGGTATCACCCCTCCACTTT.